The subject of this entry is one TCR beta chain. Measured with immunoSEQ multiplex PCR; TCRdb has only the in-frame clones, and not every one. This repertoire shows over 150,000 clones, 91% found once; its top ten account for less than 0.6%. These data are taken from a study of blood T cell repertoires in COVID-19. CDR1 and CDR2 (germline): ENHRY, SYGVKD. Trimming took off 4 bases at V and 5 bases at J, with 11 bases between the two ends. This CDR3 region has 13 residues. Sequenced: peripheral blood. This chain links TRBV10-3 with TRBJ2-5, with D possibly being TRBD2 (6 bases). The receptor's source is a man aged 45-65 years with acute or convalescent COVID-19. The CDR3 loop is CAISAGGGETQYF. The CDR3, as DNA: TGTGCCATCAGTGCCGGGGGTGGGGAGACCCAGTACTTC.